Each of the 32 T cell receptor beta chains below was sequenced from the same sample in a study of blood T cell repertoires in COVID-19. Sequencing was performed with immunoSEQ multiplex PCR; in TCRdb, only in-frame clones are kept and a portion is missing. The profile shows approximately 140,000 clones, roughly 84% of them singletons. Sequenced sample: peripheral blood. These receptors came from a man aged 25-40 years with COVID-19, enrolled during active disease.

The chain links TRBV4-1 to TRBJ2-7; D unclear. This CDR3 spans 12 amino acids. Germline CDR1 is MGHRA and CDR2 is YSYEKL. V lost 5 bases to trimming and J lost 5 bases, with 10 bases between them. CDR3 sequence: CASSARYDEQYF. CDR3 in DNA: TGCGCCAGCAGCGCCCGCTACGACGAGCAGTACTTC.

The chain employs TRBV27 and TRBJ1-5; 7 bases fit TRBD1. Germline CDR1 and CDR2: MNHEY and SMNVEV (reference sequence). CDR3 length equals 15 residues. J was trimmed by 7 bases and V by 0 bases; bases with no gene match: 6. The CDR3 here is CASSLSSTGNQPQHF. Here the CDR3 DNA reads TGTGCCAGCAGTTTATCCTCGACAGGGAACCAGCCCCAGCATTTT.

This chain joins TRBV7-2 and TRBJ2-2, with D unclear. The CDR3 has 14 residues. The germline V and J ends were trimmed by 5 bases and 0 bases, with 7 bases remaining between them. The germline gives CDR1 SGHTA, CDR2 FQGNSA. The CDR3 DNA sequence: TGTGCCAGCAGCAGAGAGACGAACACCGGGGAGCTGTTTTTT. It specifies CASSRETNTGELFF.

This chain uses TRBV28 with TRBJ1-2; D is unclear. CDR1 is MDHEN and CDR2 is SYDVKM in the germline V gene. V gave up 6 bases and J gave up 8 bases, with 10 bases separating them. This CDR3 is built from 11 residues. The CDR3 protein is CASRLIRGYTF. The CDR3 bases are TGTGCCAGCAGGTTGATTCGGGGCTACACCTTC.

V and J are TRBV2 and TRBJ1-5, with TRBD1 identical over 10 bases. Germline CDR1 is SNHLY and CDR2 is FYNNEI. This CDR3 region has 15 residues. V was clipped by 3 bases and J by 7 bases; unmatched bases: 6. The CDR3 here is CASSEDRGFSQPQHF. CDR3 bases: TGTGCCAGCAGTGAGGACAGGGGGTTTAGCCAGCCCCAGCATTTT.

The chain couples TRBV6-6 to TRBJ1-5; possible D gene TRBD1, 6 bases. Deletions cut 7 bases from V and 5 bases from J, with 15 bases between. CDR1 is MNHNY and CDR2 is SVGAGI in the germline V gene (reference sequence). This CDR3 region has 14 residues. The CDR3, as DNA: TGTGCCAGCACCCCCACAGGGAACGATCAGCCCCAGCATTTT. The encoded protein is CASTPTGNDQPQHF.

The gene calls are TRBV2 and TRBJ2-5, with D tentatively TRBD2 (5 bases). The germline gives CDR1 SNHLY, CDR2 FYNNEI. This CDR3 spans 11 amino acids. V was trimmed by 9 bases and J by 4 bases, leaving 9 bases between them. The CDR3 region has the DNA TGTGCCAGGAGGGCTATAGAGACCCAGTACTTC. Protein product: CARRAIETQYF.

This chain links TRBV28 with TRBJ2-5, with TRBD1 matching over 8 bases. The CDR3 loop spans 13 amino acids. The junction had 2 bases not matched to a gene; V was cut back by 7 bases and J by 1 base. Germline CDR1 reads MDHEN; CDR2 reads SYDVKM. This CDR3 is CASTQGGQETQYF. The DNA of the CDR3 is TGTGCCAGCACACAGGGGGGCCAAGAGACCCAGTACTTC.

The chain has TRBV7-9 and TRBJ2-7; TRBD2 is a possible D gene (5 bases). Germline CDR1 and CDR2: SEHNR and FQNEAQ (reference sequence). V was trimmed by 3 bases and J by 2 bases, leaving 20 bases between them. CDR3 length equals 17 residues. This CDR3 reads CASSLAASGPWAYEQYF. CDR3 sequence (DNA): TGTGCCAGCAGCTTGGCGGCAAGCGGTCCCTGGGCCTACGAGCAGTACTTC.

The chain uses TRBV4-1 and TRBJ2-1; 10 bases agree with TRBD2. The V and J ends lost 1 base and 2 bases, in that order; junction bases with no gene match: 11. This CDR3 is built from 19 residues. Germline CDR1 and CDR2: MGHRA and YSYEKL. This CDR3 reads CASSQGGTSALLAYNEQFF. The DNA of the CDR3 is TGCGCCAGCAGCCAAGGGGGGACTAGCGCGCTCCTAGCCTACAATGAGCAGTTCTTC.

In DNA, the CDR3 is TGTGCCAGCAGCCCATTTGGTAGCGGGGCAGCCTACAATGAGCAGTTCTTC. It is translated as CASSPFGSGAAYNEQFF. The V call is TRBV25-1, the J call TRBJ2-1, with 8 bases identical to TRBD2. Germline V CDR1 and CDR2: MGHDK, SYGVNS. Unmatched junction bases numbered 12, after V lost 6 bases and J lost 2 bases. This CDR3 region has 17 residues.

In DNA, the CDR3 is TGTGCCAGCAGCTTAATCGGCGCGAGGCAGGGGGAGACAGATACGCAGTATTTT. It specifies CASSLIGARQGETDTQYF. V and J are TRBV7-6 and TRBJ2-3; 7 nucleotides agree with TRBD1. J was trimmed by 3 bases and V by 2 bases; bases with no gene match: 14. The CDR3 spans 18 residues. Germline V gene data show CDR1 as SGHVS and CDR2 as FNYEAQ.

The chain couples TRBV5-1 to TRBJ1-5, with D unclear. CDR1 and CDR2 from the germline V gene are SGHRS and YFSETQ. The CDR3 loop spans 15 amino acids. Trimming shortened V by 4 bases and J by 1 base, and 12 bases separated the two germline ends. CDR3 sequence reads: CASSPDGMSNQPQHF. In DNA, the CDR3 is TGCGCCAGCAGCCCGGACGGGATGAGCAATCAGCCCCAGCATTTT.

V is TRBV28 and J is TRBJ1-5; tentative D call: TRBD1 (6 bases). Deletions cut 5 bases from V and 2 bases from J, with 16 bases between. Germline loops: CDR1 MDHEN, CDR2 SYDVKM. The CDR3 has 16 residues. In nucleotides, the CDR3 is TGTGCCAGCAGTCGAATGGACAGCGGTGGCAATCAGCCCCAGCATTTT. This translates into CASSRMDSGGNQPQHF.

The chain has TRBV28 and TRBJ2-7, with 8 bases aligning to TRBD2. Germline V CDR1 and CDR2: MDHEN, SYDVKM. With V trimmed by 7 bases and J by 2 bases, 7 bases remained unmatched. CDR3 size: 14 residues. The CDR3 sequence is CASTPGGKPYEQYF. The CDR3 coding sequence is TGTGCCAGCACCCCGGGGGGGAAACCCTACGAGCAGTACTTC.

This clone is a singleton in its sample. This chain links TRBV29-1 with TRBJ2-7; D is unresolved. The CDR3 is 15 amino acids. Germline CDR1 and CDR2: SQVTM and ANQGSEA. V gave up 1 base and J gave up 8 bases, with 21 bases separating them. The CDR3 loop is CSVEGLAGAQAKQYF. DNA of the CDR3: TGCAGCGTTGAAGGTTTGGCCGGCGCCCAGGCTAAGCAGTACTTC.

V gene TRBV5-6 combines with J gene TRBJ1-5; 7 positions agree with TRBD1. V lost 3 bases, J lost 3 bases, and 3 bases stayed unmatched. Per the germline V gene, CDR1 is SGHDT and CDR2 is YYEEEE. CDR3 length: 14 amino acids. The CDR3 nucleotides are TGTGCCAGCAGCTCCGACAGGGCCAATCAGCCCCAGCATTTT. This translates into CASSSDRANQPQHF. Drawing the rest from reference TRBV5-6 and TRBJ1-5, the complete variable domain is DAGVTQSPTHLIKTRGQQVTLRCSPKSGHDTVSWYQQALGQGPQFIFQYYEEEERQRGNFPDRFSGHQFPNYSSELNVNALLLGDSALYLCASSSDRANQPQHFGDGTRLSIL.

The V call is TRBV19, the J call TRBJ1-2; 7 positions match TRBD1. Germline CDR1 and CDR2: LNHDA and SQIVND (reference sequence). J lost 6 bases, V lost 6 bases, and 10 bases had no gene match. The CDR3 runs 14 residues. This CDR3 reads CASSPQGVLHGYTF. In DNA form, the CDR3 reads TGTGCCAGTAGCCCTCAGGGGGTCCTCCATGGCTACACCTTC.

This clone is a singleton in its sample. V is TRBV5-6 and J is TRBJ2-3; 11 bases agree with TRBD2. J gave up 2 bases and V 5 bases, and 4 bases lay outside the gene matches. Germline assignment: CDR1 SGHDT and CDR2 YYEEEE. The CDR3 has 15 residues. CDR3 sequence (DNA): TGTGCCAGCAGTGCGGGACTAGCGGCCACAGATACGCAGTATTTT. This gives the protein CASSAGLAATDTQYF.

This sequence joins TRBV5-1 and TRBJ2-7, with 12 nucleotides matching TRBD2. There are 15 residues in the CDR3. The germline CDR1 and CDR2 sequences are SGHRS and YFSETQ. The ends lost 3 bases at V and 5 bases at J; junction bases unmatched: 6. In DNA form, the CDR3 reads TGCGCCAGCAGCTCCACTAGCGGGAGGCGGGACGAGCAGTACTTC. Translation: CASSSTSGRRDEQYF.

The V and J genes are TRBV6-6 and TRBJ1-1, with 8 positions matching TRBD1. CDR3 length: 15 residues. V gave up 6 bases and J gave up 4 bases; unmatched junction bases: 10. The germline CDR1 and CDR2 sequences are MNHNY and SVGAGI (reference sequence). The CDR3 region is CASSGQGGSGTEAFF. CDR3 nucleotide sequence: TGTGCCAGCAGCGGACAGGGAGGTTCGGGCACTGAAGCTTTCTTT.

This clone was observed a single time. The rearrangement joins TRBV10-2 to TRBJ2-2, with a weak D call TRBD2 (6 bases). This CDR3 region has 15 residues. V shed 6 bases and J shed 4 bases, with 15 bases lying between them. Germline V gene lookup returns CDR1 WSHSY and CDR2 SAAADI. In nucleotides, the CDR3 is TGCGCCAGCAGGGCGACGGCCGGGGGCACCGGGGAGCTGTTTTTT. As protein: CASRATAGGTGELFF.

V gene TRBV28 combines with J gene TRBJ1-1; D is undetermined. Germline assignment: CDR1 MDHEN and CDR2 SYDVKM. V was clipped by 3 bases and J by 7 bases, with 15 bases between them. The CDR3 is made up of 14 amino acids. The CDR3 DNA follows: TGTGCCAGCAGTTTCCAACATACCGGGGTTGAAGCTTTCTTT. Encoded protein: CASSFQHTGVEAFF.

There are a few counts of this clone. The chain joins TRBV5-1 to TRBJ2-1, with TRBD1 identical over 8 bases. The CDR3 runs to 17 residues. The V segment lost 4 bases and the J segment 6 bases; nucleotides outside the gene matches: 15. CDR1 and CDR2 from the germline V gene are SGHRS and YFSETQ. The CDR3 loop reads CASSLQGPRGRANEQFF. CDR3 nucleotide sequence: TGCGCCAGCAGCCTCCAGGGCCCCAGGGGGCGAGCCAATGAGCAGTTCTTC.

This clone was counted a few times. This chain connects TRBV3-1 (or the pseudogene TRBV3-2) to TRBJ2-3; 8 bases match TRBD2. J lost 0 bases, V lost 4 bases, and 9 bases had no gene match. Per the germline V gene, CDR1 is LGHDT and CDR2 is YNNKEL (reference sequence). CDR3 length equals 17 residues. CDR3 sequence reads: CASSPDATSGSTDTQYF. Written as DNA, the CDR3 is TGTGCCAGCAGCCCGGATGCCACTAGCGGAAGCACAGATACGCAGTATTTT.

V usage is TRBV29-1 and J usage is TRBJ2-1; the match to TRBD2 covers 7 bases. The CDR3 has 15 amino acids. The germline V gene has CDR1 SQVTM and CDR2 ANQGSEA. V shed 3 bases, J shed 6 bases, and the junction held 11 bases outside the gene matches. Written as DNA, the CDR3 is TGCAGCGTTGACCCCACACGCGGGAGTGGCAATGAGCAGTTCTTC. This translates into CSVDPTRGSGNEQFF.

The chain has TRBV30 and TRBJ1-1; perhaps TRBD1 as D (6 bases). The germline CDR1 and CDR2 sequences are GTSNPN and SVGIG (reference sequence). Deletions cut 2 bases from V and 0 bases from J, with 13 bases between. The CDR3 consists of 15 residues. CDR3 in DNA: TGTGCCTGGAGTTTTACAGGGAATCTGAACACTGAAGCTTTCTTT. Translation gives CAWSFTGNLNTEAFF.

The chain is built from TRBV2 and TRBJ2-5, with D perhaps TRBD2 (5 bases). Trimming shortened V by 6 bases and J by 2 bases, and 13 bases separated the two germline ends. This CDR3 is 14 amino acids long. The germline gives CDR1 SNHLY, CDR2 FYNNEI. The CDR3 loop is CASSATADQETQYF. The DNA of the CDR3 is TGTGCCAGCAGCGCTACAGCGGATCAAGAGACCCAGTACTTC.

The chain uses TRBV24-1 and TRBJ2-1; TRBD2 might be the D (5 bases). Germline loops: CDR1 KGHDR, CDR2 SFDVKD. V lost 9 bases and J lost 6, with 8 bases in between. This CDR3 region has 11 residues. As DNA, the CDR3 is TGTGCCACCGGACTCTTCAATGAGCAGTTCTTC. Translated, it gives CATGLFNEQFF.

V gene TRBV18 combines with J gene TRBJ2-2; 7 bases are a match to TRBD1. CDR1 KGHSH and CDR2 LQKENI come from the germline V gene. V lost 3 bases to trimming and J lost 1 base; unmatched junction nucleotides: 5. CDR3 size: 16 residues. The CDR3 sequence: CASSPKRTGNTGELFF. In DNA form, the CDR3 reads TGTGCCAGCTCACCGAAAAGGACAGGGAACACCGGGGAGCTGTTTTTT.

The chain recombines TRBV19 with TRBJ2-7; D unclear. Looked up from germline, CDR1 is LNHDA and CDR2 is SQIVND (reference sequence). This CDR3 has 13 residues. V was pared by 4 bases and J by 4 bases, with 11 bases between. CDR3: CASSTSFGYEQYF. The CDR3 nucleotides read TGTGCCAGTAGTACAAGTTTCGGGTACGAGCAGTACTTC.

The gene calls are TRBV12-3 or TRBV12-4 and TRBJ2-1; D uncertain. The CDR3 totals 12 residues. The ends were cut back, 5 bases at V and 9 bases at J, with 11 bases in the middle. CDR3 amino acids: CASSRSDGEQFF. For the CDR3, the DNA is TGTGCCAGCAGTCGCAGCGACGGTGAGCAGTTCTTC.